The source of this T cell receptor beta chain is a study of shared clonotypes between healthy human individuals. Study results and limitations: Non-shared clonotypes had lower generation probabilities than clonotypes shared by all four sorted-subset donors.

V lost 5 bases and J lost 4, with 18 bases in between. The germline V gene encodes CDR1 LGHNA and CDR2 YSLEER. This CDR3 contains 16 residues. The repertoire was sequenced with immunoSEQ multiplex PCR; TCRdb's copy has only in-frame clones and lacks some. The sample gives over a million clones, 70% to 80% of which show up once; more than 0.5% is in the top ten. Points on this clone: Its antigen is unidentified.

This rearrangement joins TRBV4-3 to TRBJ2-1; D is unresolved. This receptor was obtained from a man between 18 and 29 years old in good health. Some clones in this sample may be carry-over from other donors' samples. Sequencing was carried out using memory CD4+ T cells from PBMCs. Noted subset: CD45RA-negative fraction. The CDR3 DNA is TGCGCCAGCAGCTACCGTCCAGCATTGGGTTACAATGAGCAGTTCTTC. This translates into CASSYRPALGYNEQFF.